The sequence of this T cell receptor (beta chain) was determined in a study of response to subunit inactivated influenza vaccine. This clonotype was recorded only once. MiXCR, run by TCRdb on the RT-PCR reads, gives a single entry per CDR3 protein. The sample contains about 540,000 distinct CDR3 sequences, roughly 25% of which appear only once. Germline V lookup: CDR1 LNHNV, CDR2 YYDKDF (reference sequence). V shed 3 bases and J shed 3 bases, with 17 bases lying between them. The CDR3 covers 17 residues. These records were also assigned to another study, of T cells expressing NK-cell markers. That work contributes: TCR beta cDNA was generated via 5'RACE template switching incorporating UMIs.

V gene TRBV15 combines with J gene TRBJ2-2; D gene ambiguous. This sequence originates from a man aged 45-60 years who received an inactivated influenza vaccine. The source material was CD4+ T cells sorted from PBMCs, sampled 11 to 12 days after vaccination. The CDR3 DNA reads TGTGCCACCAGCAGGGTCCGCGGCCTAAAGGACACCGGGGAGCTGTTTTTT. Translation: CATSRVRGLKDTGELFF.